This is a list of T cell receptor beta chains from one sample in a study of T cell responses to AZD1222 COVID-19 vaccine. Generated by immunoSEQ multiplex PCR, the TCRdb table keeps only in-frame clones and is missing some. The table includes under 200,000 clones, over 75% detected once. The sample here was peripheral blood, taken on day 0 of AZD1222 vaccination. The receptors derive from an adult in good health. CDR3s include the opening cysteine and the closing phenylalanine or tryptophan. D genes are given only for firm matches. Only part of the rows carry a size: once, few, many, or a class if the clone is expanded.

TGTGCCAGCAGCTCCTTGGGGGAAAAACTGTTTTTT CASSSLGEKLFF TRBJ1-4 - TRBV28 -
TGCGCCAGCAGCGATCTCACTAGGGTGTCACCCTCTAACTATGGCTACACCTTC CASSDLTRVSPSNYGYTF TRBJ1-2 - TRBV4-3 -
TGTGCCAGCAGTTACAGGCCTGTCACTGAAGCTTTCTTT CASSYRPVTEAFF TRBJ1-1 - TRBV27 -
TGTGCCAGCTCACCACATCACGACGGAGCTAACGGCTACACCTTC CASSPHHDGANGYTF TRBJ1-2 - TRBV18 -
TGTGCCAGCACGGAAGGGAATTACGAGCAGTACTTC CASTEGNYEQYF TRBJ2-7 - TRBV28 -
TGCGCCAGCAGCCCCGGGACAGGGCGAGCCACTGAAGCTTTCTTT CASSPGTGRATEAFF TRBJ1-1 - TRBV5-1 TRBD1
TGTGCCAGCAGCTTATTTGGCGGGGGGCCGGACCAAGAGACCCAGTACTTC CASSLFGGGPDQETQYF TRBJ2-5 - TRBV11-3 TRBD2
TGTGCCAGCAGTTTCTTCTCTGGGGCCAACGTCCTGACTTTC CASSFFSGANVLTF TRBJ2-6 once TRBV27 -
TGTGCCAGTTTTGGGGCAGAACAAAATGAAAAACTGTTTTTT CASFGAEQNEKLFF TRBJ1-4 - TRBV19 -
TGTGCCAGCAGTTTTCGCAGGGGGCATTCACCCCTCCACTTT CASSFRRGHSPLHF TRBJ1-6 once TRBV28 TRBD1
TGTGCCAGCAGTCGTTCAGGGTCGGGTTCACCCCTCCACTTT CASSRSGSGSPLHF TRBJ1-6 - TRBV6-2/TRBV6-3 -
TGTGCCAGCAGCTTAAGTATAGGTCTCGTATCTGGGGCCAACGTCCTGACTTTC CASSLSIGLVSGANVLTF TRBJ2-6 once TRBV7-2 -
TGTGCCAGCAGCTTACAGACAGTGATCAACACTGAAGCTTTCTTT CASSLQTVINTEAFF TRBJ1-1 - TRBV7-3 -
TGTGCCAGCAGTTTAGGAGGGGGAGGAGGTGAAAAACTGTTTTTT CASSLGGGGGEKLFF TRBJ1-4 - TRBV27 -
TGCGCCAGCAGCCCAGGGGCGGGCGATGAAAAACTGTTTTTT CASSPGAGDEKLFF TRBJ1-4 few TRBV5-1 -
TGCGCCAGCAGCCAAGCGGAGGGATCGGGGACTGAAGCTTTCTTT CASSQAEGSGTEAFF TRBJ1-1 - TRBV4-1 -
TGCGCCAGCAGCCAACCCCTAAAGGGACCCATCCGGGGGCAGAACACTGAAGCTTTCTTT CASSQPLKGPIRGQNTEAFF TRBJ1-1 - TRBV4-3 -
TGTGCCAGCAGCTTAGGGCAGGGGGGAGGTGGCTACACCTTC CASSLGQGGGGYTF TRBJ1-2 - TRBV3-1/TRBV3-2 TRBD1
TGTGCCAGCAGACCCTGGGGCGGCGCTTTCATGAACACTGAAGCTTTCTTT CASRPWGGAFMNTEAFF TRBJ1-1 - TRBV28 -
TGTGCCAGCAGCCCTGCGTCCACCCAGTACTTC CASSPASTQYF TRBJ2-5 - TRBV2 -
TGTGCCAGCAGCCAGCGGGCTAGCGGACAAGAGACCCAGTACTTC CASSQRASGQETQYF TRBJ2-5 - TRBV3-1/TRBV3-2 TRBD2
TGTGCCAGCAGTACCCGATACCGGGACAGGGGGTGGGATGAGCAGTTCTTC CASSTRYRDRGWDEQFF TRBJ2-1 - TRBV28 TRBD1
TGTGCCAGCAGCAGCCGGGACAGGGGTCCTCTCAGGTCTGGAAACACCATATATTTT CASSSRDRGPLRSGNTIYF TRBJ1-3 - TRBV5-4 TRBD1
TGCGCCACCCTGGGATCACGGGGGCGCTACGAGCAGTACTTC CATLGSRGRYEQYF TRBJ2-7 - TRBV10-2 -
TGCGCCAGCAGCTACCTGCAGGAAGCCCAAAACTATGGCTACACCTTC CASSYLQEAQNYGYTF TRBJ1-2 - TRBV5-1 -
TGTGCCAGTAGTATAGGCCTCTCCTACGAGCAGTACTTC CASSIGLSYEQYF TRBJ2-7 - TRBV19 -
TGTGCCAGCAGCCGGATCAACAGGGGGCGAGCTTTCTTT CASSRINRGRAFF TRBJ1-1 once TRBV12-3/TRBV12-4 TRBD1
TGTGCCAGCAGGAAACAGGGGGGGAATAATCAGCCCCAGCATTTT CASRKQGGNNQPQHF TRBJ1-5 once TRBV2 TRBD1
TGTGCCAGCAGCTTGTTGGCAGGGGAGACCCAGTACTTC CASSLLAGETQYF TRBJ2-5 - TRBV5-6 -
TGTGCCAGCACCCATACCGAGGGACAGTGGGAGACCCAGTACTTC CASTHTEGQWETQYF TRBJ2-5 - TRBV7-2 TRBD1
TGTGCCAGCTCACCAGGTCCGCCTCAATGGGATGTGAACACTGAAGCTTTCTTT CASSPGPPQWDVNTEAFF TRBJ1-1 - TRBV18 -
TGTGCCAGCAGCTTGGTAAAGCGGACGGATGAACCCTACGAGCAGTACTTC CASSLVKRTDEPYEQYF TRBJ2-7 - TRBV5-4 -
TGTGCCAGCAGTTTCCCACCGGTTAATGAAAAACTGTTTTTT CASSFPPVNEKLFF TRBJ1-4 once TRBV28 -
TGTGCCAGCAGCTTACCGGGACAGAACTTCTATGGCTACACCTTC CASSLPGQNFYGYTF TRBJ1-2 few TRBV7-3 TRBD1